This T cell receptor (beta chain) originates from a study of technical replicates of blood from a handful of donors. The CDR3 is 14 residues long. The germline V gene encodes CDR1 SEHNR and CDR2 FQNEAQ (reference sequence). Germline trimming cut 2 bases from V and 1 base from J; bases unmatched to any gene: 0. Libraries were prepared by immunoSEQ multiplex PCR; TCRdb keeps only in-frame clonotypes and omits some of them. The data hold 81,000 or so clones, with around 96% observed a single time. This receptor was obtained from a human donor in good health. The V gene is TRBV7-9, the J gene TRBJ1-1, with 8 bases lining up with TRBD1. Sequenced material: T cells isolated from PBMCs. The CDR3 is CASSLQGANTEAFF. The CDR3 nucleotides read TGTGCCAGCAGCTTACAGGGGGCGAACACTGAAGCTTTCTTT.